This T cell receptor beta chain was obtained from a study of blood T cell repertoires in COVID-19. The wider study: Samples taken during acute and convalescent COVID-19 were collected in the United States, Italy and Spain. Sources were T cells, B-cell-depleted T cells, or PBMCs; the material itself was cDNA or gDNA.

The CDR3 length is 13 residues. Germline V gene lookup returns CDR1 MNHEY and CDR2 SMNVEV (reference sequence). The germline V and J ends were trimmed by 6 bases and 3 bases, with 12 bases remaining between them. In the authors' workflow: Estimates of nucleated cell counts were drawn from the amplification of reference gene primers. Sequencing was performed with immunoSEQ multiplex PCR; in TCRdb, only in-frame clones are kept and a portion is missing. V and J calls and clone size are given by that table; D and trimming were obtained from the DNA. The sample yields about 110,000 clones, 70% to 90% seen once.

This rearrangement joins TRBV27 to TRBJ2-7; D is possibly TRBD1 (5 bases). This receptor was identified in a human donor in a cohort sampled during active COVID-19. What was sequenced was peripheral blood. CDR3 amino acids: CASSQTAYYEQYF. CDR3 coding DNA: TGTGCCAGCAGCCAGACAGCCTACTACGAGCAGTACTTC.